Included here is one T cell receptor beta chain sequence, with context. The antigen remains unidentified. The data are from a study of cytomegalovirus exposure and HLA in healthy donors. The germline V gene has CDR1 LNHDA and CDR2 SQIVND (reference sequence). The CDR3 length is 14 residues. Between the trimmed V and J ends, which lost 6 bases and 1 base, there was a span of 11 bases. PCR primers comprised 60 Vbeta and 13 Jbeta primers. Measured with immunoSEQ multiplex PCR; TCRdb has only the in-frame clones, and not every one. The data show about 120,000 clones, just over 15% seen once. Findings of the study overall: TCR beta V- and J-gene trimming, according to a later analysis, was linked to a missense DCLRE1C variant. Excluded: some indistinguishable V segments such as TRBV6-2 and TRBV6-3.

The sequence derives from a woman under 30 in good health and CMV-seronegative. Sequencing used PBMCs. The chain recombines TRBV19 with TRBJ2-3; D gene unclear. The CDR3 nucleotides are TGTGCCAGTAGCCTCAGGTCCCGCACAGATACGCAGTATTTT. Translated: CASSLRSRTDTQYF.